These 12 T cell receptor beta chains were all obtained from the same sample, sequenced in a study of blood T cell repertoires in COVID-19. Clones were read by immunoSEQ multiplex PCR, and TCRdb kept only the in-frame ones, dropping some. The table records 140,000 or so clones, around three quarters of them present only once. Material: peripheral blood. All receptors come from a man between 45 and 60 years old with acute or convalescent COVID-19.

This clone was recorded once. This chain connects TRBV30 to TRBJ1-5; 9 positions agree with TRBD1. This CDR3 has 16 residues. The germline V gene has CDR1 GTSNPN and CDR2 SVGIG (reference sequence). Trimming took 2 bases from V and 3 from J; bases not matched to a gene: 8. The CDR3 bases are TGTGCCTGGAGTCTACCGGGACAGGGCCTCAATCAGCCCCAGCATTTT. Amino acid sequence: CAWSLPGQGLNQPQHF.

The CDR3 coding sequence is TGTGCCAGCAGCAACAGGGGCGACAGGGGCGCTGAAGCTTTCTTT. This translates into CASSNRGDRGAEAFF. V is TRBV7-2 and J is TRBJ1-1, with TRBD1 matching 8 bases. Trimming removed 5 bases from V and 6 bases from J; junction bases left unmatched: 11. Germline-derived CDR1 and CDR2 are SGHTA and FQGNSA. The CDR3 contains 15 residues.

DNA for the CDR3: TGTGCCAGTAGGAGTGATGAGGCAAAACTGTTTTTT. Its translation: CASRSDEAKLFF. The V call is TRBV19, the J call TRBJ1-4; D is unresolved. The CDR3 is made up of 12 amino acids. V lost 6 bases and J lost 10, with 12 bases in between. Germline-derived CDR1 and CDR2 are LNHDA and SQIVND (reference sequence).

CDR3 in amino acids: CASSYSGQPPSYEQYF. For the CDR3, the DNA is TGTGCCAGCAGTTACTCAGGACAGCCCCCCTCCTACGAGCAGTACTTC. This chain joins TRBV6-6 and TRBJ2-7, with D maybe TRBD1 (6 bases). The CDR3 has 16 residues. V gave up 0 bases and J gave up 0 bases, with 12 bases separating them. CDR1 MNHNY and CDR2 SVGAGI come from the germline V gene (reference sequence).

The rearrangement uses TRBV27 and TRBJ1-1; D not certain. The CDR3 runs to 11 residues. Trimming stripped 3 bases from V and 7 bases from J, with 6 bases between. Germline V lookup: CDR1 MNHEY, CDR2 SMNVEV (reference sequence). This chain's CDR3 is CASSFGNEAFF. In nucleotides, the CDR3 is TGTGCCAGCAGTTTCGGGAATGAAGCTTTCTTT.

As concerns this clone: The junction differs from germline at one of its ends, possibly a read error. The gene calls are TRBV6-5 and TRBJ2-3; D possibly corresponds to TRBD1 (5 bases). Per germline, CDR1 MNHEY and CDR2 SVGAGI. The CDR3 covers 15 residues. DNA of the CDR3: TGTGCCAGCAGTTACTCCAGAACTCTGACAGATACACAGTATTTT. Translated, it gives CASSYSRTLTDTQYF.

The CDR3 spells CASSPRTDSPLHF. DNA for the CDR3: TGTGCCAGTAGTCCCCGGACAGACTCACCCCTCCACTTT. This sequence joins TRBV19 and TRBJ1-6, with D possibly being TRBD1 (6 bases). Looked up from germline, CDR1 is LNHDA and CDR2 is SQIVND (reference sequence). There are 13 residues in the CDR3. V lost 5 bases to trimming and J lost 10 bases, with 12 bases between them.

This clone was observed once. The chain joins TRBV5-1 to TRBJ2-5; 8 nucleotides match TRBD2. The J segment lost 5 bases and the V segment lost 4 bases, leaving 7 bases of the junction unmatched. Per the germline V gene, CDR1 is SGHRS and CDR2 is YFSETQ. This CDR3 has 14 residues. This CDR3 reads CASSARGGLETQYF. As DNA, the CDR3 is TGCGCCAGCAGCGCCCGGGGGGGCCTGGAGACCCAGTACTTC.

This chain connects TRBV6-5 to TRBJ1-5; no firm D call. This CDR3 region has 14 residues. CDR1 MNHEY and CDR2 SVGAGI come from the germline V gene. With 3 bases removed from V and 3 bases from J, the gap between germline ends came to 9 bases. The CDR3 region has the DNA TGTGCCAGCAGTTATTTACAGACCAATCAGCCCCAGCATTTT. Protein: CASSYLQTNQPQHF.

This clone was counted a few times. The V call is TRBV7-2, the J call TRBJ1-1; D is possibly TRBD1 (6 bases). CDR1 and CDR2 (germline): SGHTA, FQGNSA. This CDR3 has 13 residues. Deletions cut 7 bases from V and 1 base from J, with 10 bases between. The CDR3 loop reads CASTPDRNTEAFF. CDR3 in DNA: TGTGCCAGCACCCCGGACAGGAACACTGAAGCTTTCTTT.

This chain connects TRBV29-1 to TRBJ1-1, with 8 bases that match TRBD1. The germline V gene has CDR1 SQVTM and CDR2 ANQGSEA. The trim removed 2 bases at V and 6 bases at J, leaving 2 bases unmatched. The CDR3 runs 12 residues. CDR3 bases: TGCAGCGTTGAAATACAGGGGGCTGAAGCTTTCTTT. Translating gives CSVEIQGAEAFF.

The count of this clone is one. This chain links TRBV6-5 with TRBJ2-7; 9 bases align to TRBD1. This CDR3 spans 14 amino acids. The V and J ends lost 7 bases and 2 bases, in that order; junction bases with no gene match: 6. The germline CDR1 and CDR2 sequences are MNHEY and SVGAGI. The CDR3 DNA is TGTGCCAGCAACCGAGGACAGGGGACCTACGAGCAGTACTTC. This codes for CASNRGQGTYEQYF.